Below are 14 T cell receptor beta chains sequenced from a single sample in a study of cytomegalovirus exposure and HLA in healthy donors. The study ran its PCR with 60 Vbeta and 13 Jbeta primers. Method: immunoSEQ multiplex PCR; TCRdb's copy keeps in-frame clones and lacks some. The sample holds over 200,000 clones, roughly 84% seen once. Sequenced material: PBMCs. The receptors here all came from a human donor in good health.

This clone was detected only once. The V call is TRBV4-2, the J call TRBJ2-7, with 13 nucleotides matching TRBD2. Germline V gene sequence: CDR1 LGHNA, CDR2 YNFKEQ. This CDR3 has 16 residues. J gave up 6 bases and V 2 bases, and 7 bases lay outside the gene matches. The CDR3 sequence is CASSQTGGLAGAEQYF. Here the CDR3 DNA reads TGTGCCAGCAGCCAAACCGGCGGACTAGCGGGAGCCGAGCAGTACTTC.

The CDR3 is CSASRAGELFF. In DNA form, the CDR3 reads TGCAGTGCTAGCCGGGCCGGGGAGCTGTTTTTT. The rearrangement joins TRBV20-1 to TRBJ2-2; unclear D gene. The CDR3 extends over 11 amino acids. Germline V gene data show CDR1 as DFQATT and CDR2 as SNEGSKA (reference sequence). Trimming left V 3 bases short and J 6 bases short, with 5 bases between.

The chain uses TRBV7-3 and TRBJ1-2; TRBD1 might be the D (5 bases). Trimming shortened V by 3 bases and J by 2 bases, and 10 bases separated the two germline ends. Germline V CDR1 and CDR2: SGHTA, FQGTGA. The CDR3 has 14 residues. The CDR3 spells CASSFRGLNYGYTF. The CDR3 nucleotides are TGTGCCAGCAGCTTTCGGGGGTTGAACTATGGCTACACCTTC.

This clone appeared once. This CDR3 is also generated by other DNA sequences in the sample. The chain links TRBV7-9 to TRBJ2-1, with 8 bases matching TRBD1. This CDR3 spans 16 amino acids. Germline CDR1 and CDR2: SEHNR and FQNEAQ (reference sequence). Losses at the gene ends were 7 bases for V and 0 bases for J; bases not matched to a gene: 8. The CDR3: CASTTGGRTSYNEQFF. The CDR3 DNA follows: TGTGCCAGCACCACAGGGGGGAGGACCTCCTACAATGAGCAGTTCTTC.

The V and J genes are TRBV5-1 and TRBJ2-7; a weak D match, TRBD1 (7 bases). The V end lost 4 bases, the J end lost 5 bases, and 22 bases lay between the germline ends. This CDR3 has 16 amino acids. CDR1 and CDR2 (germline): SGHRS, YFSETQ. The DNA of the CDR3 is TGCGCCAGCAGCCAACAAGGACAGGTTACGGGGGACGAGCAGTACTTC. Its protein product is CASSQQGQVTGDEQYF.

This clone was found a few times. This chain connects TRBV15 to TRBJ1-1, with D possibly matching TRBD1 (5 bases). The CDR3 contains 15 residues. Looked up from germline, CDR1 is LNHNV and CDR2 is YYDKDF (reference sequence). The V gene lost 0 bases and the J gene lost 1 base, with 9 bases spanning the gap. The CDR3 region is CATSRDVGQNTEAFF. CDR3 in DNA: TGTGCCACCAGCAGAGATGTTGGACAGAACACTGAAGCTTTCTTT.

This rearrangement joins TRBV6-5 to TRBJ2-3; D call uncertain. Germline V CDR1 and CDR2: MNHEY, SVGAGI. Between the trimmed V and J ends, which lost 3 bases and 2 bases, there was a span of 15 bases. This CDR3 has 16 amino acids. Here the CDR3 reads CASSYSQRLTTDTQYF. The CDR3 DNA is TGTGCCAGCAGTTATTCTCAGCGACTCACCACAGATACGCAGTATTTT.

The rearrangement links TRBV5-4 to TRBJ2-7, with D maybe TRBD2 (5 bases). Trimming left V 2 bases short and J 5 bases short, with 11 bases between. Per germline, CDR1 SGHNT and CDR2 YYREEE (reference sequence). There are 13 residues in the CDR3. CDR3 region: CASSFGIPHEQYF. The CDR3 region has the DNA TGTGCCAGCAGCTTCGGGATCCCCCACGAGCAGTACTTC.

V usage is TRBV6-5 and J usage is TRBJ1-2; D remains unclear. CDR1 and CDR2 (germline): MNHEY, SVGAGI. This CDR3 region has 14 residues. The V end lost 4 bases, the J end lost 4 bases, and 13 bases lay between the germline ends. CDR3 loop: CASSSDLSGYGYTF. The CDR3 DNA reads TGTGCCAGCAGTTCGGACCTTAGCGGCTATGGCTACACCTTC.

The rearrangement joins TRBV27 to TRBJ2-2; D is perhaps TRBD2 (5 bases). V lost 0 bases to trimming and J lost 0 bases, with 11 bases between them. Germline CDR1 MNHEY, CDR2 SMNVEV (reference sequence). The CDR3 totals 17 residues. The CDR3 DNA reads TGTGCCAGCAGTTTATCGCGGGTCTTTTCGAACACCGGGGAGCTGTTTTTT. Translation: CASSLSRVFSNTGELFF.

This clone occurred once. The chain employs TRBV6-6 and TRBJ1-2; 7 bases agree with TRBD1. The CDR3 is 14 residues long. With V trimmed by 5 bases and J by 5 bases, 8 bases remained unmatched. The germline CDR1 and CDR2 sequences are MNHNY and SVGAGI (reference sequence). In DNA form, the CDR3 reads TGTGCCAGCAGTCCATCGGGACAGCTATATGGCTACACCTTC. This gives the protein CASSPSGQLYGYTF.

The chain recombines TRBV5-1 with TRBJ1-2; D not certain. The CDR3 is made up of 13 amino acids. V was clipped by 6 bases and J by 1 base, with 10 bases between them. Germline V gene data show CDR1 as SGHRS and CDR2 as YFSETQ. The CDR3: CASKAGYNYGYTF. As DNA, the CDR3 is TGCGCCAGCAAGGCAGGATATAACTATGGCTACACCTTC.

The chain has TRBV11-1 and TRBJ2-7; 13 bases fit TRBD2. This CDR3 has 18 amino acids. Germline assignment: CDR1 SGHAT and CDR2 FQDESV (reference sequence). J was trimmed by 6 bases and V by 6 bases; bases with no gene match: 17. This chain's CDR3 is CASRPGPKGLAGASEQYF. The DNA for the CDR3 is TGTGCCAGCAGACCAGGGCCTAAAGGACTAGCGGGAGCTTCCGAGCAGTACTTC.

This clone showed up just a few times. The rearrangement links TRBV6-1 to TRBJ1-1, with 10 bases that match TRBD1. There are 15 residues in the CDR3. Germline CDR1 reads MNHNS; CDR2 reads SASEGT. V gave up 4 bases and J gave up 1 base; unmatched junction bases: 3. CDR3 sequence reads: CASSGRDRGNTEAFF. The CDR3 region has the DNA TGTGCCAGCAGTGGCCGGGACAGGGGGAACACTGAAGCTTTCTTT.